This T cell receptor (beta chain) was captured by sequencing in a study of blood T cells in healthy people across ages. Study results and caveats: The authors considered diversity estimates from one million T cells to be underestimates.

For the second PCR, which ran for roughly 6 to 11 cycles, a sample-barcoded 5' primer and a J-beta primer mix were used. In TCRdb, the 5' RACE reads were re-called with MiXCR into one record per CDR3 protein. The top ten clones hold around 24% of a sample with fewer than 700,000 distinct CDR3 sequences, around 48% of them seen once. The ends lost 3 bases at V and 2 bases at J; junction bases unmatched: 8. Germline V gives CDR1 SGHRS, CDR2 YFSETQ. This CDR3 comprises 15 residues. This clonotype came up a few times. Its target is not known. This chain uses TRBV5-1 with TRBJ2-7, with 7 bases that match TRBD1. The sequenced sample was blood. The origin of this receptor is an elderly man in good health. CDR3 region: CASSSTGLGAYEQYF. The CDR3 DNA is TGCGCCAGCAGCTCGACAGGGTTAGGCGCCTACGAGCAGTACTTC.